This T cell receptor (beta chain) is drawn from a study of cytomegalovirus exposure and HLA in healthy donors. Comment on this clone: Its antigen remains unidentified.

The CDR3 is 14 amino acids. V was clipped by 1 base and J by 7 bases; unmatched bases: 6. Looked up from germline, CDR1 is GTSNPN and CDR2 is SVGIG (reference sequence). Study-wide points: Most observed TCR sequences were rare, whereas some public TCRs were detected in many donors. An analysis that came later showed most CMV-associated TCR beta chains appearing HLA-restricted.

The PCR used 60 Vbeta and 13 Jbeta primers. Per the original data handling: The authors later counted 70 million to 80 million unique TCR beta chains, some 9.9 million of them shared. Profiled with immunoSEQ multiplex PCR; TCRdb holds only in-frame clones, not every one. D and trimming were read from the DNA, whereas the V and J calls and clone size are those reported in that table. The table records nearly 110,000 clones, about three quarters of them present only once. Sequenced sample: PBMCs. The chain links TRBV30 to TRBJ2-1; 8 nucleotides align to TRBD2. The receptor's source is a boy younger than 18 in good health and CMV-seronegative. CDR3 region: CAWSGTAGVNEQFF. Here the CDR3 DNA reads TGTGCCTGGAGTGGAACAGCGGGAGTGAATGAGCAGTTCTTC.